This TCR beta chain is drawn from a study of shared clonotypes between healthy human individuals. Clones were read by immunoSEQ multiplex PCR, and TCRdb kept only the in-frame ones, dropping some. The sample lists roughly 500,000 clones; roughly 80% were seen once. The CDR3 contains 12 residues. The germline V and J ends were trimmed by 6 bases and 5 bases, with 10 bases remaining between them. The germline gives CDR1 SNHLY, CDR2 FYNNEI. This chain uses TRBV2 with TRBJ2-5; D not certain. This receptor was taken from a woman in her thirties or forties in good health. Some clones in this sample may be carry-over from other donors' samples. Sequencing was performed on PBMCs. CDR3 sequence reads: CASRDLRETQYF. CDR3 sequence (DNA): TGTGCCAGCAGAGACTTAAGGGAGACCCAGTACTTC.